This T cell receptor beta chain appears in the sequencing data of a study of patients and donors after allogeneic stem cell transplantation. TCRdb reprocessed the RT-PCR reads via MiXCR and lists one record per CDR3 protein. Of about 8,800 distinct CDR3 sequences detected, approximately 3.9% appear once; the ten largest clones hold 20%. V was shortened by 4 bases and J by 13 bases, with 22 bases between the two germline ends. CDR3 length: 14 residues. Germline V gene lookup returns CDR1 MDHEN and CDR2 SYDVKM. In this sample, this clonotype turned up many times. The chain recombines TRBV28 with TRBJ2-5, with D perhaps given as TRBD1 or TRBD2 (6 bases each). The clonotype was recovered from a human donor who was either an allogeneic HSCT recipient or a stem cell or donor lymphocyte infusion donor (not recorded which). It is not recorded whose cells these are; they may come from a transplant donor. The sample was blood, either unsorted or a sorted T cell fraction (not recorded which). The CDR3 DNA sequence: TGTGCCAGCAGTTCCCCGGCGGGACACTTGGTCCCGTACTTC. Its translation: CASSSPAGHLVPYF.